This TCR beta chain comes out of a study of blood T cell repertoires in COVID-19. Study processing details: Quantification of nucleated cells was approximated via reference gene primer amplification. Sequenced by immunoSEQ multiplex PCR; TCRdb stores in-frame clones only, minus some. That table supplies the V and J calls and clone size; D and trimming were determined from the DNA. This table holds under 400,000 clones, approximately 91% found once. Participants came from fewer than 25 US areas, aged roughly 18 to 89 years. Self-reported history from a screening survey and questionnaire set each donor's cohort. V lost 1 base and J 6 bases, leaving 6 bases between the germline ends. Germline values: CDR1 DFQATT, CDR2 SNEGSKA (reference sequence). The CDR3 is 11 amino acids.

The sequencing sample was made of PBMCs or T cells enriched from blood (not recorded which). The TCR comes from a woman aged 25 to 39 who had been exposed to COVID-19. This chain connects TRBV20-1 to TRBJ1-1; D uncertain. The CDR3 DNA follows: TGCAGTGCTAGAGTAAGCGCTGAAGCTTTCTTT. Protein product: CSARVSAEAFF.